The sequence of this T cell receptor beta chain was determined in a study of T cells in Graves' hyperthyroidism and ophthalmopathy (dated by TCRdb to between 2017 and 2020). Notes on the research overall: Peripheral blood was collected at initial diagnosis, before any treatment. To identify TCR V-J signatures that set the groups apart, the researchers used a discovery cohort of about a hundred patients, made up of approximately 43 with Graves' ophthalmopathy and some 55 with stable Graves' hyperthyroidism. An independent validation cohort of around 19 hyperthyroidism patients and roughly 16 patients who later progressed to ophthalmopathy tested prospective prediction of ophthalmopathy. For training and testing, the approximately 97 patients in the discovery cohort were randomly divided in a 7:3 ratio. Thyroid tissue and blood T-cell repertoires from about six Graves' hyperthyroidism patients were also compared in the study. Once sampling was done, hyperthyroidism patients were given methimazole at a starting dose of 30 mg daily, whereas ophthalmopathy patients were given high-dose intravenous methylprednisolone. According to the paper, TCR Vbeta CDR3 sequencing was carried out on some 140 peripheral blood samples, which came from 40 to 45 ophthalmopathy, around 74 hyperthyroidism and about 17 progressor patients.

Broader findings and caveats from the paper: No statistical method was used to fix the sample size in advance, and group allocation was not hidden from the investigators. In validation, the model predicted progression to ophthalmopathy a median of roughly 6.5 months before onset, with over 55% sensitivity and roughly 79% specificity. Most expanded thyroid clonotypes (frequency above 0.001) were also detected in blood, a finding suggesting that blood repertoires may reflect thyroid immune responses. In cross-validation, a model built on a 13 V-J signature told ophthalmopathy apart from stable hyperthyroidism with over 85% sensitivity and around 84% specificity, and in testing the same model reached 80%/75%.

The TCR beta CDR3 regions were amplified from RNA transcripts. A first-round RT-PCR of the TCR CDR3 used the HTBI primer set with the Qiagen OneStep RT-PCR kit. A second multiplex PCR round built the libraries, followed by size selection and purification. Sequencing of the libraries was done on an Illumina HiSeq2000 using paired-end 100 bp reads. Processing in the source paper ran as follows. SOAPnuke was used to process the raw data, throwing out any read that contained adapters or uncalled bases, had a mean Phred below 15, or lacked an exact constant-primer or identifier match. High-quality paired reads were merged with COPE v1.2.5, and unique nucleotide sequences were defined as clonotypes. Clonotypes were aligned to IMGT TRBV, TRBD and TRBJ reference segments using MiTCR v1.1. The analysis included only V-J combinations with a frequency above 0.0001, which together covered 99% to 99.2% of the repertoires. A TCS score was defined as the ratio of F50 (clonal expansion) to E x V (chaos), with BLOSUM62-based TCRdist applied between CDR3 peptides within each V-J. Welch's t-statistics and random forest reduced 500 to 650 V-J features to 13, which were used in a naive Bayes classifier (R e1071). TCRdb reprocessed the public reads (quality trimming at Q25 with fastp, clone calling with MiXCR) and kept in-frame beta chains. CDR3 protein sequences are deduplicated, and each keeps its most common genes and DNA. Clone size and V and J calls follow TCRdb, not the original study. For this sample there are about 320,000 distinct CDR3 sequences; approximately 17% appear just once. The ten largest account for 33% of the sample.

Turning to this clonotype: Its antigen target is currently unknown. No clone much larger than this one lies a single base away; base qualities are absent.

The germline V gene supplies CDR1 SGHTA and CDR2 FQGNSA. There are 11 amino acids in the CDR3, from cysteine to phenylalanine inclusive. Of the read, only the CDR3 DNA is kept; its 33 bases are in frame from base 1. Stable Graves' hyperthyroidism was defined as the absence of progression to ophthalmopathy over 18 months of follow-up. The hyperthyroidism patients were between 18 and 65 years old and newly diagnosed, with a disease duration of less than 2 months. Any patient with an uncontrolled infection, another autoimmune disease, pregnancy or lactation was excluded. Diagnoses were established on the basis of clinical symptoms, serum thyroxine and TRAb, thyroid ultrasound, and orbital computed tomography. PBMCs were separated from under 12 ml of fresh peripheral blood using Ficoll-Paque density gradient centrifugation. Total RNA was extracted using Trizol reagent, and RNA quality was assessed on an Agilent 2100 Bioanalyzer.

The clonotype was recovered from a man aged 25-45 years with Graves' hyperthyroidism. In this chain, TRBV7-2 is recombined with TRBJ2-4; there is no confident call for the D gene. The J call could be wrong; TRBJ2-1 is a better fit for the DNA end. The sequencing input was blood. In nucleotides, the sequence is TGTGCCAGCAGCTTCTCCCGGATTCAGTTCTTC. Its product reads: CASSFSRIQFF.